The entry that follows covers one T cell receptor beta chain sequence. The antigen remains undetermined. Germline lookup yields CDR1 SGDLS and CDR2 YYNGEE. J lost 6 bases, V lost 6 bases, and 9 bases had no gene match. CDR3 size: 15 residues. Produced via immunoSEQ multiplex PCR; TCRdb's table is partial and in-frame only. Among roughly 300,000 clones listed, around 87% were seen once. The data belong to a study of shared clonotypes between healthy human individuals. Study results and caveats: Non-shared clonotypes were found to have lower generation probabilities than the clonotypes that were shared by all four of the sorted-subset donors. Specimens sampled were limited to blood, with tissue repertoires likely differing. Richness estimates generally favored naive over memory subsets.

The sample taken for sequencing was memory CD8+ T cells sorted from blood. Regarding subset: CD45RO+ cells pooled with CCR7-negative TemRA cells. The TCR sequence derives from a man aged 18 to 30 in good health. The V gene is TRBV9, the J gene TRBJ2-1; 10 positions agree with TRBD2. DNA for the CDR3: TGTGCCAGCAACTCTGTAGCGGGAGGTTTCAATGAGCAGTTCTTC. Translating gives CASNSVAGGFNEQFF.